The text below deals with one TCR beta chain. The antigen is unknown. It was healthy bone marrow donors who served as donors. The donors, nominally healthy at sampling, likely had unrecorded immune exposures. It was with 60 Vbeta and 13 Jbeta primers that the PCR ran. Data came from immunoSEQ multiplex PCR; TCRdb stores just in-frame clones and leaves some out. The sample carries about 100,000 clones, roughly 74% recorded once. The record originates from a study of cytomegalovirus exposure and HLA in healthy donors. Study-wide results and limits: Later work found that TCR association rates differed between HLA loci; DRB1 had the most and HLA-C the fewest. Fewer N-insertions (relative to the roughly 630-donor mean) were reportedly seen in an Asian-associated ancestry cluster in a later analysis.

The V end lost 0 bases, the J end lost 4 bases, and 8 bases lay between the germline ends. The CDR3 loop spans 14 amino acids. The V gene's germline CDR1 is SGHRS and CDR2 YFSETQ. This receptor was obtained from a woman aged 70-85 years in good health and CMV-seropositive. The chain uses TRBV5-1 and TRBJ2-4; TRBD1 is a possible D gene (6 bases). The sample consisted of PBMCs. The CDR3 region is CASSLGQAKNIQYF. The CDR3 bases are TGCGCCAGCAGCTTGGGACAGGCAAAAAACATTCAGTACTTC.